The subject of this entry is one T cell receptor (beta chain). These data originate in a study of blood T cell repertoires in COVID-19. Study in general: In each case, the material was cDNA or gDNA derived from T cells, B-cell-depleted T cells, or PBMCs.

The repertoire was sequenced with immunoSEQ multiplex PCR; TCRdb's copy has only in-frame clones and lacks some. The table shows 210,000 or so clones, with roughly nine tenths occurring only once. V was cut by 5 bases and J by 2 bases, with 14 bases left in between. CDR1 SEHNR and CDR2 FQNEAQ come from the germline V gene (reference sequence). CDR3 size: 15 residues. The gene calls are TRBV7-9 and TRBJ2-3, with TRBD1 as a possible D gene (7 bases). The source material was peripheral blood. This clonotype was obtained from a man between 40 and 49 years old with acute or convalescent COVID-19. The CDR3 spells CASSAGQLLTDTQYF. The CDR3 DNA is TGTGCCAGCAGCGCGGGACAGCTACTCACAGATACGCAGTATTTT.